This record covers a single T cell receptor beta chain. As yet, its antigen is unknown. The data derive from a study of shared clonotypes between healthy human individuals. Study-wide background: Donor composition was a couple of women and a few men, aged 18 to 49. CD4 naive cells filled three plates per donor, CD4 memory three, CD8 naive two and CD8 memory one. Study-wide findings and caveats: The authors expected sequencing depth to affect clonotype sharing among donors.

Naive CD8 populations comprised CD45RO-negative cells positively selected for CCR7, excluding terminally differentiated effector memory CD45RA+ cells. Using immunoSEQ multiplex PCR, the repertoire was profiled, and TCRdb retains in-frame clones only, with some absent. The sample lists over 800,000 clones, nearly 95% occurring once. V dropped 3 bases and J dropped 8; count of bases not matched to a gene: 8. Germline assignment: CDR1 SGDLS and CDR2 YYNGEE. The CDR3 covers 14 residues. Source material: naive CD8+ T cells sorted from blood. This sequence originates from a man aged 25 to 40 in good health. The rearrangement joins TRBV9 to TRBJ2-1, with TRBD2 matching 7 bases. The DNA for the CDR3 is TGTGCCAGCAGCGCCCGGGGGGATTGGGATGAGCAGTTCTTC. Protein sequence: CASSARGDWDEQFF.